The source of this T cell receptor (beta chain) is a study of control samples from healthy donors and cancer patients (dated by TCRdb to 2020 to 2022). V loses 5 bases, J loses 6 bases, and the germline ends lie 32 bases apart. From the cysteine through the phenylalanine, the CDR3 covers 19 amino acids. The only DNA kept is the CDR3, 57 bases in frame from the first base. According to the germline V gene, CDR1 reads MDHEN and CDR2 reads SYDVKM. The method behind the library was the immunoSEQ multiplex PCR assay. Imported from immuneACCESS, the table was reduced by TCRdb to in-frame sequences with V and J called. These copies leave out some clones; in studies compared against another copy, an unresolved V gene accounts for under half, and the cause of the remainder is not known. For this sample the table gives about 130,000 clones, of which about 92% were detected only once. About 1.5% of the sample comes from the top ten.

Concerning this clone itself: The specificity of this receptor is unknown. Per-base qualities were not stored, and no clone one base away is much larger.

The sequence joins TRBV28 to TRBJ2-7; the best D guess is TRBD1, with 5 bases matching. The specimen was PBMCs. This receptor was obtained from a middle-aged man with head and neck cancer. In nucleotides, the sequence is TGTGCCAGCAGTCCCAGTCCAGGGATTCTATTAGTGGAAGGGCTCGAGCAGTACTTC. This yields the protein CASSPSPGILLVEGLEQYF.